This T cell receptor (beta chain) was found in a study of CD8+ T cells in alopecia areata. Study-level information: Those patients who were treated received oral tofacitinib, which was given at 5 to 10 mg twice daily for moderate-to-severe alopecia areata.

RNA extraction and reverse transcription yielded cDNA as sequencing template. Method: immunoSEQ multiplex PCR; TCRdb's copy keeps in-frame clones and lacks some. The table records over 150,000 clones, 45% to 65% of them present only once. Trimming stripped 7 bases from V and 2 bases from J, with 8 bases between. The CDR3 runs to 12 residues. CDR1 is SQVTM and CDR2 is ANQGSEA in the germline V gene. The sample's treatment: oral pan-JAK inhibitor, 5-10 mg twice daily. The source of this sequence is a human donor with alopecia areata. The material sequenced was CD4+ T cells sorted from blood, taken at week 4, from a patient treated with tofacitinib. This chain joins TRBV29-1 and TRBJ2-2; D gene unclear. The chain's CDR3 is CSASYNTGELFF. CDR3 bases: TGCAGCGCGTCGTACAACACCGGGGAGCTGTTTTTT.